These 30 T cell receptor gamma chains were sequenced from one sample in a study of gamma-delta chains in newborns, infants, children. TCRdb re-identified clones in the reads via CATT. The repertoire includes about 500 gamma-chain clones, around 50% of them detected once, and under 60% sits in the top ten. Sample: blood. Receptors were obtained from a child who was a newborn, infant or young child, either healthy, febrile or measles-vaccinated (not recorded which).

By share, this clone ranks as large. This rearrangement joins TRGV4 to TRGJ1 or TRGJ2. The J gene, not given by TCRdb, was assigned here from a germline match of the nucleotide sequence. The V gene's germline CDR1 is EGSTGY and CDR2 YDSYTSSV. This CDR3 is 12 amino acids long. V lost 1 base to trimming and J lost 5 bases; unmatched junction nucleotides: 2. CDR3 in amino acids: CATWDGDYKKLF. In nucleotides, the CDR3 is TGTGCCACCTGGGATGGCGATTATAAGAAACTCTTT.

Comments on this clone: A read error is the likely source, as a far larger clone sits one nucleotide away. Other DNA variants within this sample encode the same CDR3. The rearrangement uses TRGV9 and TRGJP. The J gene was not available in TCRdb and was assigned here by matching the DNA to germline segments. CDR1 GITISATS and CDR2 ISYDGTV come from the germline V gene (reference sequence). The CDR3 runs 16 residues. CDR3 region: CALWEVQELGKKIKVF. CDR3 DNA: TGTGCCTTGTGGGAGGTGCAAGAGTTGGGCAAAAAGATCAAGGTATTT.

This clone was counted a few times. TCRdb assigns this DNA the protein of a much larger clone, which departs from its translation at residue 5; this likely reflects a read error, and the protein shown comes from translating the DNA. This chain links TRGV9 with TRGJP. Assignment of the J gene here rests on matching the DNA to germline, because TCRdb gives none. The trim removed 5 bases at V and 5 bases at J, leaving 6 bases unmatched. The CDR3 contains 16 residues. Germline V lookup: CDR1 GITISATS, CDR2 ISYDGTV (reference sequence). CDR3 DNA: TGTGCCTTGTGGGGGCCTAAAGAGTTGGGCAAAAAAATCAAGGTATTT. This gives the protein CALWGPKELGKKIKVF.

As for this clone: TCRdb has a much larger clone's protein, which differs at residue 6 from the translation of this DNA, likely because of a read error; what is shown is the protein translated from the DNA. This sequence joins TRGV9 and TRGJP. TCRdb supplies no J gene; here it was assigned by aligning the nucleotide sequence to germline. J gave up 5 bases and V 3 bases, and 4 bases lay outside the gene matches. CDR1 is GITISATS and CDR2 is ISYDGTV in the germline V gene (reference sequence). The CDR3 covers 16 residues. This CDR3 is CALWELKELGKKIKVF. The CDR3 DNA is TGTGCCTTGTGGGAGCTTAAAGAGTTGGGCAAAAAAATCAAGGTATTT.

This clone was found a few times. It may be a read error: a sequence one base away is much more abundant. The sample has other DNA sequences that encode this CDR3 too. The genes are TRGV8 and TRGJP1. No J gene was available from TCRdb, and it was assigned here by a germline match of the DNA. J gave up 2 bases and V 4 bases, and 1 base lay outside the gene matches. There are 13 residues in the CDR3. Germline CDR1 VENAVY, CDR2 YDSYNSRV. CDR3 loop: CATWDTTGWFKIF. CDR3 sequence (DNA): TGTGCCACCTGGGACACCACTGGTTGGTTCAAGATATTT.

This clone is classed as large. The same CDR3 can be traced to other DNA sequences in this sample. The CDR3 bases are TGTGCCTTGTGGGAGGTGCAATATAAGAAACTCTTT. It codes for CALWEVQYKKLF. This chain uses TRGV9 with TRGJ1 or TRGJ2. The J gene, missing from TCRdb, was assigned here through DNA to germline matching. The ends lost 0 bases at V and 7 bases at J; junction bases unmatched: 3. Germline CDR1 reads GITISATS; CDR2 reads ISYDGTV (reference sequence). The CDR3 covers 12 residues.

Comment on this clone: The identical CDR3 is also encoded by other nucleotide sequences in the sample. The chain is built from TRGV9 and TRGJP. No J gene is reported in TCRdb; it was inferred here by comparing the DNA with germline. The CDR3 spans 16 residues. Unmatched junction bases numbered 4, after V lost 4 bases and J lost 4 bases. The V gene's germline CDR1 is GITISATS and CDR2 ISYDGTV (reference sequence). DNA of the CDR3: TGTGCCTTGTGGGAACCACAAGAGTTGGGCAAAAAAATCAAGGTATTT. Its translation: CALWEPQELGKKIKVF.

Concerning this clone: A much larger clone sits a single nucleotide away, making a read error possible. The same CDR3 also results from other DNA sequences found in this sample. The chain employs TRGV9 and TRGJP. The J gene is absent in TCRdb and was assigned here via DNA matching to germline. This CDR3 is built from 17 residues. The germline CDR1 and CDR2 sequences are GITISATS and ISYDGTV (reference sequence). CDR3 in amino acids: CALWENTQELGKKIKVF. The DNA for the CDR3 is TGTGCCTTGTGGGAGAATACGCAAGAGCTGGGCAAAAAAATCAAGGTATTT.

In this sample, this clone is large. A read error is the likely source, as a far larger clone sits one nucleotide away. The CDR3 coding sequence is TGTGCCTTGTGGGGGGTGCAAGAGTTGGGCAAAAAAATCAAGGTATTT. Its translation is CALWGVQELGKKIKVF. The chain recombines TRGV9 with TRGJP. TCRdb carries no J gene annotation; the J gene was assigned here by matching the DNA with germline. Germline values: CDR1 GITISATS, CDR2 ISYDGTV (reference sequence). The CDR3 covers 16 residues.

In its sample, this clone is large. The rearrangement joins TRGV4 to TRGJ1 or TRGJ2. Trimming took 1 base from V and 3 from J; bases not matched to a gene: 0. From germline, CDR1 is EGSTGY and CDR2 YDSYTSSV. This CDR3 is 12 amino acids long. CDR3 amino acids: CATWDGYYKKLF. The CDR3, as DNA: TGTGCCACCTGGGATGGTTATTATAAGAAACTCTTT.

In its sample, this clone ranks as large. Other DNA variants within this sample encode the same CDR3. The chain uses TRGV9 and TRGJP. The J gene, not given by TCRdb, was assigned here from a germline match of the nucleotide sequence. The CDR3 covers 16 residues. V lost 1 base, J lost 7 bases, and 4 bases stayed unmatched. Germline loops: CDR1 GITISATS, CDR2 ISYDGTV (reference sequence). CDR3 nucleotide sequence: TGTGCCTTGTGGGAGGTCTCGGAGTTGGGCAAAAAAATCAAGGTATTT. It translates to CALWEVSELGKKIKVF.

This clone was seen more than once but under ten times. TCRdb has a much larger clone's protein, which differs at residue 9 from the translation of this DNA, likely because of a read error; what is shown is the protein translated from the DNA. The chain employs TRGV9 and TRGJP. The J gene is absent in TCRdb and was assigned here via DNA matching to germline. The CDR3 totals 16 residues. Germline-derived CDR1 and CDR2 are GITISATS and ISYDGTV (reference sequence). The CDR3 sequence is CALWEVQESGKKIKVF. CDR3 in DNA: TGTGCCTTGTGGGAGGTGCAAGAGTCGGGCAAAAAAATCAAGGTATTT.

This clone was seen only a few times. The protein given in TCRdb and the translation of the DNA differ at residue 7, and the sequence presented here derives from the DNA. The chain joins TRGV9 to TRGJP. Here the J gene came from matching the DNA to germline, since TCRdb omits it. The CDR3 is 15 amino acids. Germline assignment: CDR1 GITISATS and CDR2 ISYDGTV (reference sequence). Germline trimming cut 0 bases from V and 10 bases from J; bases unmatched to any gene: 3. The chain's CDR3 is CALWEVGLGKKIKVF. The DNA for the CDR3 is TGTGCCTTGTGGGAGGTGGGATTGGGCAAAAAAATCAAGGTATTT.

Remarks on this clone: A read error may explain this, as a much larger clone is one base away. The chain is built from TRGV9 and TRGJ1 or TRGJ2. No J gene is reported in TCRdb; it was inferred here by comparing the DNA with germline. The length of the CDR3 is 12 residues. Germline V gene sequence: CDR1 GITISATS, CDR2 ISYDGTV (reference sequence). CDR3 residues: CASWEVQYKKLF. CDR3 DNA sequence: TGTGCCTCGTGGGAGGTGCAATATAAGAAACTCTTT.

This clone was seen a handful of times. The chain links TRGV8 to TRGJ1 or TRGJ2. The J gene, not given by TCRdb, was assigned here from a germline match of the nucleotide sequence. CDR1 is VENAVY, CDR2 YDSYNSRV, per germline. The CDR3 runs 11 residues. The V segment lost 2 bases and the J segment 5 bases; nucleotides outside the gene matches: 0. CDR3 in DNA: TGTGCCACCTGGGATAATTATAAGAAACTCTTT. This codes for CATWDNYKKLF.

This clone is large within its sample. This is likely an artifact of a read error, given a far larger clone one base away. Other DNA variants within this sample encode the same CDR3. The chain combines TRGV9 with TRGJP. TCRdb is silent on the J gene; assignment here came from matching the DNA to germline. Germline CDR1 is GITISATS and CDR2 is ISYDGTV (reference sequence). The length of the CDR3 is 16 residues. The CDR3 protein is CALWEVQEVGKKIKVF. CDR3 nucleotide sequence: TGTGCCTTGTGGGAGGTGCAAGAGGTGGGCAAAAAAATCAAGGTATTT.

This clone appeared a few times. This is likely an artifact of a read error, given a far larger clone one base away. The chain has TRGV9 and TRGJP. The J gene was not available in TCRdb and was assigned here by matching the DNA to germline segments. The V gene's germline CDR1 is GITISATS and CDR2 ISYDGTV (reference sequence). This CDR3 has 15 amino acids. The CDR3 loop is CALWEQGLGKKIKVF. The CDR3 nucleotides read TGTGCCTTGTGGGAGCAAGGGTTGGGCAAAAAAATCAAGGTATTT.

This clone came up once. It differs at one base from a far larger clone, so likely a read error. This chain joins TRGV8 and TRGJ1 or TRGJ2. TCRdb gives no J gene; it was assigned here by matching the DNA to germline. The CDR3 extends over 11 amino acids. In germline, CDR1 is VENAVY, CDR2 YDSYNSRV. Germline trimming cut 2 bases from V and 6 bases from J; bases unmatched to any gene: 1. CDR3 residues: CATWDTYKKLF. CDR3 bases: TGTGCCACCTGGGATACTTATAAGAAACTCTTT.

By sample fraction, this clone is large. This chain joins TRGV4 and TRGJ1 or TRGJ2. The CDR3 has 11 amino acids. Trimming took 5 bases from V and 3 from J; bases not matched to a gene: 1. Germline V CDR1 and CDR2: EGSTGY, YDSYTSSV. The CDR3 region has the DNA TGTGCCACCTGGGTTTATTATAAGAAACTCTTT. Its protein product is CATWVYYKKLF.

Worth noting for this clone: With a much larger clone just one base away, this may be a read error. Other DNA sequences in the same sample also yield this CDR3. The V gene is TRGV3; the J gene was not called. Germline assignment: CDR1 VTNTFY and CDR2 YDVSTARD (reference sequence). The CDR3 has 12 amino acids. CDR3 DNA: TGTGCCACCTGGGACGGGTATTATAAGAAACTCTTC. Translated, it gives CATWDGYYKKLF.

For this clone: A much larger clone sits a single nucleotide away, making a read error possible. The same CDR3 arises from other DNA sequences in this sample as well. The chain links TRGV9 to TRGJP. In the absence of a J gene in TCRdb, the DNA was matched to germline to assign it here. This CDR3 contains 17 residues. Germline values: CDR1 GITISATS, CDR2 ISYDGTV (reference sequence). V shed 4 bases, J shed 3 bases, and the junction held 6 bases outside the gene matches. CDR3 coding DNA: TGTGCCTTGTGGGAAAATACGCAAGAGTTGGGCAAAAAAATCAAGGTATTT. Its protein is CALWENTQELGKKIKVF.

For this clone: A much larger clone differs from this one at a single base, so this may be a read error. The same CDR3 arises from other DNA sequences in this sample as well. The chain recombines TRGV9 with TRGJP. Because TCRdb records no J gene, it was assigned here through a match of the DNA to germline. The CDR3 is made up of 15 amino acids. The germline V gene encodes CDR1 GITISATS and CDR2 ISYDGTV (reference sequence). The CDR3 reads CALWVKELGKKIKVF. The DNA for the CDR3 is TGTGCCTTGTGGGTTAAGGAGTTGGGTAAAAAAATCAAGGTATTT.

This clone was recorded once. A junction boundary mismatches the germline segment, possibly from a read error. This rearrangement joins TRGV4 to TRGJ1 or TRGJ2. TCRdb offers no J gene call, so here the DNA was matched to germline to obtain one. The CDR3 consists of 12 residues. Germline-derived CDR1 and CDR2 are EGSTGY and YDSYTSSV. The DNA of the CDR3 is TGTGCCACCGGGGAGGAGCGGTATAAGAAACTCTTT. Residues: CATGEERYKKLF.

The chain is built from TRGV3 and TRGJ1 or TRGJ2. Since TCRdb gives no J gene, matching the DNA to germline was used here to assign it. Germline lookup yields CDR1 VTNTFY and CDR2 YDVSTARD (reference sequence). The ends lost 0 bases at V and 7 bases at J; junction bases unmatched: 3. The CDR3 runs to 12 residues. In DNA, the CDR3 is TGTGCCACCTGGGACAGGCGATATAAGAAACTCTTT. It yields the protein CATWDRRYKKLF.

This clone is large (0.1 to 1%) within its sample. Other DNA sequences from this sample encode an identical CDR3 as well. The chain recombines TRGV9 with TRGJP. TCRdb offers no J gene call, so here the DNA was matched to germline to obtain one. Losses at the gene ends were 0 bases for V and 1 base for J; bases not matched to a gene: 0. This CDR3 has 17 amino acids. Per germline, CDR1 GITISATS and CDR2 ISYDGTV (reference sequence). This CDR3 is CALWEVGQELGKKIKVF. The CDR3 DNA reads TGTGCCTTGTGGGAGGTGGGGCAAGAGTTGGGCAAAAAAATCAAGGTATTT.

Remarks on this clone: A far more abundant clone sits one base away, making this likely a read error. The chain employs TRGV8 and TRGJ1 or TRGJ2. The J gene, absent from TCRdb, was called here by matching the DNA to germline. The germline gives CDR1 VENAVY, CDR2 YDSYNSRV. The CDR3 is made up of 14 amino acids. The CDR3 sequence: CATWGRKNYYKKLF. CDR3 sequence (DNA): TGTGCCACCTGGGGTAGGAAGAATTATTATAAGAAACTCTTT.

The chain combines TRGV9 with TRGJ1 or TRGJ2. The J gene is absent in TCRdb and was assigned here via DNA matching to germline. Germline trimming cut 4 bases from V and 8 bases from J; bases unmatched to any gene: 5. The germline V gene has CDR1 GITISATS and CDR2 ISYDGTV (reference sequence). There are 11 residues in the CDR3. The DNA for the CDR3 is TGTGCCTTGTGGGAAAGAGATAAGAAACTCTTT. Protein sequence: CALWERDKKLF.

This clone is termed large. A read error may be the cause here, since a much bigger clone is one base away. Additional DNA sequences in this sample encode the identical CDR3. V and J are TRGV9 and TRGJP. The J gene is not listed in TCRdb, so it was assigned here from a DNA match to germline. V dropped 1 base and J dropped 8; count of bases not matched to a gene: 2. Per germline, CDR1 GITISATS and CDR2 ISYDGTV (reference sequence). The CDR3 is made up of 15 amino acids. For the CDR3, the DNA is TGTGCCTTGTGGGAGGTAAAGTTGGGCAAAAAAATCAAGGTATTT. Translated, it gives CALWEVKLGKKIKVF.

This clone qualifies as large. The CDR3 loop reads CALWFQELGKKIKVF. DNA of the CDR3: TGTGCCTTGTGGTTTCAAGAGTTGGGCAAAAAAATCAAGGTATTT. The V call is TRGV9, the J call TRGJP. TCRdb leaves out the J gene; it was filled in here by matching the DNA to germline. Germline CDR1 GITISATS, CDR2 ISYDGTV (reference sequence). This CDR3 is 15 amino acids long. V lost 6 bases to trimming and J lost 4 bases; unmatched junction nucleotides: 3.

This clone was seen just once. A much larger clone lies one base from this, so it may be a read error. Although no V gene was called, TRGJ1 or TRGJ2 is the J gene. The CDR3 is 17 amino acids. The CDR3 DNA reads TGTGCCACCTGGGATACTAGGCCCCTGGCGAATTATCATAAGAAACTCTTT. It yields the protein CATWDTRPLANYHKKLF.